The 11 T cell receptor beta chains presented below share a single source sample, sequenced in a study of cytomegalovirus exposure and HLA in healthy donors. A multiplex PCR was run with 60 Vbeta primers and 13 Jbeta primers. Using immunoSEQ multiplex PCR, the repertoire was profiled, and TCRdb retains in-frame clones only, with some absent. Among around 150,000 clones listed, 83% were seen once. The sequencing sample was made of PBMCs. The receptors come from a man aged 50 or older in good health and CMV-seropositive.

This chain links TRBV10-1 with TRBJ1-2; TRBD1 agrees at 7 bases. The V gene end was trimmed by 5 bases and the J gene end by 6 bases; junction bases not matched to a gene: 6. The germline V gene has CDR1 WNHNN and CDR2 SYGVQD (reference sequence). This CDR3 is 13 amino acids long. DNA for the CDR3: TGCGCCAGCAGTTCGACAGGGTCGCATGGCTACACCTTC. Encoded protein: CASSSTGSHGYTF.

V and J are TRBV10-3 and TRBJ1-1; no definite D call. V lost 1 base to trimming and J lost 1 base, with 4 bases between them. Germline V CDR1 and CDR2: ENHRY, SYGVKD. The CDR3 contains 13 residues. CDR3 protein: CAISEWRNTEAFF. In nucleotides, the CDR3 is TGTGCCATCAGTGAGTGGAGGAACACTGAAGCTTTCTTT.

The sample holds a few counts of this clone. The chain links TRBV5-1 to TRBJ2-3; weak D call: TRBD2 (6 bases). The CDR3 length is 16 residues. Germline V CDR1 and CDR2: SGHRS, YFSETQ. Trimming took 1 base from V and 2 from J, leaving 14 bases between them. The CDR3 loop reads CASSLFSGVLTDTQYF. The DNA for the CDR3 is TGCGCCAGCAGCTTGTTTAGCGGAGTACTCACAGATACGCAGTATTTT.

This chain uses TRBV5-6 with TRBJ2-7, with D unresolved. CDR1 and CDR2 (germline): SGHDT, YYEEEE. Trimming removed 0 bases at V and 0 bases at J, with 13 bases between. This CDR3 has 16 residues. The CDR3 sequence is CASSLVSAGPSYEQYF. The CDR3 DNA follows: TGTGCCAGCAGCTTGGTGTCCGCAGGTCCCTCCTACGAGCAGTACTTC.

The chain is built from TRBV7-2 and TRBJ1-1, with D tentatively TRBD1 (5 bases). The CDR3 consists of 14 residues. From germline, CDR1 is SGHTA and CDR2 FQGNSA. V was cut by 0 bases and J by 6 bases, with 11 bases left in between. The CDR3 DNA reads TGTGCCAGCAGCTTAGCGGGGCAGGGCGCTGAAGCTTTCTTT. Its translation is CASSLAGQGAEAFF.

This clone was observed once. The V and J genes are TRBV15 and TRBJ2-1, with 10 bases matching TRBD1. This CDR3 has 15 amino acids. CDR1 LNHNV and CDR2 YYDKDF come from the germline V gene (reference sequence). V shed 4 bases, J shed 8 bases, and the junction held 8 bases outside the gene matches. As DNA, the CDR3 is TGTGCCACCAGCAATACCGGGACAGGGGACTATGAGCAGTTCTTC. Translation gives CATSNTGTGDYEQFF. Variable domain in full (rest from reference TRBV15 and TRBJ2-1): DAMVIQNPRYQVTQFGKPVTLSCSQTLNHNVMYWYQQKSSQAPKLLFHYYDKDFNNEADTPDNFQSRRPNTSFCFLDIRSPGLGDTAMYLCATSNTGTGDYEQFFGPGTRLTVL.

The gene calls are TRBV28 and TRBJ1-3, with D unclear. V was shortened by 8 bases and J by 0 bases, with 5 bases between the two germline ends. This CDR3 has 12 amino acids. The V gene's germline CDR1 is MDHEN and CDR2 SYDVKM. CDR3 protein: CASSLSGNTIYF. The CDR3 DNA sequence: TGTGCCAGCTCACTCTCTGGAAACACCATATATTTT.

This rearrangement joins TRBV14 to TRBJ1-4; possibly TRBD1 for D (6 bases). Germline assignment: CDR1 SGHDN and CDR2 FVKESK. V was pared by 5 bases and J by 3 bases, with 28 bases between. The CDR3 loop spans 20 amino acids. CDR3 in amino acids: CASSNPMDSASGVSNEKLFF. CDR3 nucleotide sequence: TGTGCCAGCAGCAACCCTATGGACAGCGCCTCCGGGGTGTCTAATGAAAAACTGTTTTTT.

The J gene is TRBJ2-5, the V gene TRBV5-1; 8 bases are shared with TRBD1. Germline V gives CDR1 SGHRS, CDR2 YFSETQ. Unmatched junction bases numbered 9, after V lost 1 base and J lost 4 bases. This CDR3 spans 16 amino acids. CDR3 bases: TGCGCCAGCAGCTTGAGGCAGGGGGCGTCTGGAGAGACCCAGTACTTC. The encoded protein is CASSLRQGASGETQYF.

The rearrangement links TRBV7-2 to TRBJ2-2; perhaps TRBD2 as D (7 bases). The germline V gene encodes CDR1 SGHTA and CDR2 FQGNSA. This CDR3 has 17 residues. V was pared by 4 bases and J by 5 bases, with 20 bases between. In nucleotides, the CDR3 is TGTGCCAGCAGCTCCGCAGGTGCGGGGGCGAGGACCGGGGAGCTGTTTTTT. Amino acids: CASSSAGAGARTGELFF.

The V call is TRBV4-1, the J call TRBJ1-4; D call uncertain. The V end lost 1 base, the J end lost 8 bases, and 5 bases lay between the germline ends. Germline lookup yields CDR1 MGHRA and CDR2 YSYEKL. The CDR3 runs 12 residues. The CDR3 nucleotides read TGCGCCAGCAGCCAAGGAGGCGAAAAACTGTTTTTT. This gives the protein CASSQGGEKLFF.